Listed below are T cell receptor beta chains from one sample, sequenced in a study of vaccination effects on CD4 cells after COVID-19. No antigens are known for them. Method: immunoSEQ multiplex PCR; TCRdb's copy keeps in-frame clones and lacks some. The sample holds about 47,000 clones, around 70% seen once. The sample here was CD4+ T cells from PBMCs cultured without peptide, taken after COVID-19 vaccination. These TCRs come from a human donor who received a COVID-19 vaccine. The CDR3 runs from the conserved cysteine through the conserved F or W. Each record gives: clone size, D gene, J gene, V gene, CDR3 DNA, CDR3 protein. The D gene is left open where the match is weak. Clone sizes are given selectively: once, few, many, or a class where the clone is expanded.

clone_size: few; d_call: TRBD1; j_call: TRBJ1-2; v_call: TRBV4-1; cdr3_nt: TGCGCCAGCAGCCTACTGACAGGGGGCAGCTATGGCTACACCTTC; cdr3_aa: CASSLLTGGSYGYTF
clone_size: NA; d_call: NA; j_call: TRBJ2-5; v_call: TRBV7-9; cdr3_nt: TGTGCCAGCAGCCCACAGCAGACAGAGACACAAGAGACCCAGTACTTC; cdr3_aa: CASSPQQTETQETQYF
clone_size: NA; d_call: NA; j_call: TRBJ2-5; v_call: TRBV4-2; cdr3_nt: TGTGCCAGCAGCCAAGAACAGGGCCCGGAGACCCAGTACTTC; cdr3_aa: CASSQEQGPETQYF
clone_size: NA; d_call: NA; j_call: TRBJ2-1; v_call: TRBV11-3; cdr3_nt: TGTGCCAGCAGCTTAGAAGTTTTGGGCGGAATTAGGCATGAGCAGTTCTTC; cdr3_aa: CASSLEVLGGIRHEQFF
clone_size: NA; d_call: NA; j_call: TRBJ1-2; v_call: TRBV6-1; cdr3_nt: TGTGCCAGCAGTGAAGGTGGTGGGGTGAGGGGCTACACCTTC; cdr3_aa: CASSEGGGVRGYTF
clone_size: once; d_call: NA; j_call: TRBJ2-6; v_call: TRBV25-1; cdr3_nt: TGTGCCAGCAGTAAGGCTGGGGCCAACGTCCTGACTTTC; cdr3_aa: CASSKAGANVLTF
clone_size: NA; d_call: TRBD1; j_call: TRBJ1-2; v_call: TRBV19; cdr3_nt: TGTGCCAGTAGTTTACAGACTACAGGGGATTATGGCTACACCTTC; cdr3_aa: CASSLQTTGDYGYTF
clone_size: NA; d_call: TRBD1; j_call: TRBJ1-2; v_call: TRBV19; cdr3_nt: TGTGCCAGTAGTACCCGGGACAGCGCTAACTATGGCTACACCTTC; cdr3_aa: CASSTRDSANYGYTF
clone_size: NA; d_call: NA; j_call: TRBJ2-3; v_call: TRBV7-2; cdr3_nt: TGTGCCAGCAGGGCGCCTTGGCTAGCGTGGGGCGAGGCAGATACGCAGTATTTT; cdr3_aa: CASRAPWLAWGEADTQYF
clone_size: once; d_call: NA; j_call: TRBJ2-1; v_call: TRBV24-1; cdr3_nt: TGTGCCACCAGTGATTTAAATTGGGGCAGGAACAATGAGCAGTTCTTC; cdr3_aa: CATSDLNWGRNNEQFF
clone_size: NA; d_call: NA; j_call: TRBJ2-1; v_call: TRBV7-2; cdr3_nt: TGTGCCAGCAGCTTAGCAAAAAGCAGTGAGCAGTTCTTC; cdr3_aa: CASSLAKSSEQFF
clone_size: NA; d_call: NA; j_call: TRBJ2-3; v_call: TRBV20-1; cdr3_nt: TGCAGTGCTAGTCGGAAGTCGTATTCCACAGATACGCAGTATTTT; cdr3_aa: CSASRKSYSTDTQYF
clone_size: few; d_call: TRBD1; j_call: TRBJ1-4; v_call: TRBV7-9; cdr3_nt: TGTGCCAGCAGCTTATTTGGGACAGGGAATGAAAAACTGTTTTTT; cdr3_aa: CASSLFGTGNEKLFF
clone_size: NA; d_call: NA; j_call: TRBJ2-3; v_call: TRBV18; cdr3_nt: TGTGCCAGCTCACCAAGAGAGGGGAGCACAGATACGCAGTATTTT; cdr3_aa: CASSPREGSTDTQYF
clone_size: NA; d_call: TRBD1; j_call: TRBJ1-2; v_call: TRBV5-1; cdr3_nt: TGCGCCAGCAGCTTATCAGGGGGCGATAACTATGGCTACACCTTC; cdr3_aa: CASSLSGGDNYGYTF
clone_size: NA; d_call: TRBD2; j_call: TRBJ2-1; v_call: TRBV2; cdr3_nt: TGTGCCAGCAGTGACCTTGGAGCGGGGGCCTACAATGAGCAGTTCTTC; cdr3_aa: CASSDLGAGAYNEQFF
clone_size: NA; d_call: NA; j_call: TRBJ2-4; v_call: TRBV5-1; cdr3_nt: TGCGCCAGCAGCTTGGAAGGGTTGGACATTCAGTACTTC; cdr3_aa: CASSLEGLDIQYF
clone_size: NA; d_call: TRBD2; j_call: TRBJ2-1; v_call: TRBV19; cdr3_nt: TGTGCCAGTAGTATAGAAACTAGCGGGAGCGACAATGAGCAGTTCTTC; cdr3_aa: CASSIETSGSDNEQFF
clone_size: few; d_call: TRBD1; j_call: TRBJ1-2; v_call: TRBV4-2; cdr3_nt: TGTGCCAGCAGCCAAGATGGGACAGGGGGCGCGACTTATGGCTACACCTTC; cdr3_aa: CASSQDGTGGATYGYTF
clone_size: NA; d_call: NA; j_call: TRBJ2-5; v_call: TRBV5-1; cdr3_nt: TGCGCCAGCAGCTTGGGCGGTTCCGGTAGGGAGACCCAGTACTTC; cdr3_aa: CASSLGGSGRETQYF
clone_size: NA; d_call: TRBD1; j_call: TRBJ1-2; v_call: TRBV25-1; cdr3_nt: TGTGCCAGCAGTTACGCCGACCGGGACAGCTATGGCTACACCTTC; cdr3_aa: CASSYADRDSYGYTF
clone_size: once; d_call: TRBD1; j_call: TRBJ2-7; v_call: TRBV18; cdr3_nt: TGTGCCAGCTCACCACCCGGGACAGGCGGGGAGCAGTACTTC; cdr3_aa: CASSPPGTGGEQYF
clone_size: NA; d_call: NA; j_call: TRBJ1-5; v_call: TRBV7-9; cdr3_nt: TGTGCCAGCATGAGTTATAGACAGGATTTAGGCAATCAGCCCCAGCATTTT; cdr3_aa: CASMSYRQDLGNQPQHF
clone_size: NA; d_call: NA; j_call: TRBJ1-1; v_call: TRBV14; cdr3_nt: TGTGCCAGCAGCCGCTTCCCCCGGGACGGGGCTTTCTTT; cdr3_aa: CASSRFPRDGAFF
clone_size: once; d_call: TRBD1; j_call: TRBJ2-2; v_call: TRBV5-1; cdr3_nt: TGCGCCAGCAGCTTGGAGGGGACAGCGAACACCGGGGAGCTGTTTTTT; cdr3_aa: CASSLEGTANTGELFF
clone_size: NA; d_call: TRBD1; j_call: TRBJ1-1; v_call: TRBV4-1; cdr3_nt: TGCGCCAGCAGCCCTGACAGGGGGAACACTGAAGCTTTCTTT; cdr3_aa: CASSPDRGNTEAFF
clone_size: few; d_call: NA; j_call: TRBJ1-6; v_call: TRBV30; cdr3_nt: TGTGCCTGGGCGGGGGTGGATTCACCCCTCCACTTT; cdr3_aa: CAWAGVDSPLHF
clone_size: few; d_call: NA; j_call: TRBJ1-2; v_call: TRBV7-9; cdr3_nt: TGTGCCAGCAGCGTAGGGTCTAACTATGGCTACACCTTC; cdr3_aa: CASSVGSNYGYTF
clone_size: NA; d_call: NA; j_call: TRBJ1-2; v_call: TRBV19; cdr3_nt: TGTGCCAGCCGGGGTACTCTCAGGGTTGATGGCTACACCTTC; cdr3_aa: CASRGTLRVDGYTF
clone_size: NA; d_call: NA; j_call: TRBJ2-7; v_call: TRBV15; cdr3_nt: TGTGCCACCAGCAGACCCGGTGGCTACGAGCAGTACTTC; cdr3_aa: CATSRPGGYEQYF
clone_size: once; d_call: TRBD1; j_call: TRBJ1-1; v_call: TRBV18; cdr3_nt: TGTGCCAGCTCACTAGGGACAGGTACTGAAGCTTTCTTT; cdr3_aa: CASSLGTGTEAFF
clone_size: NA; d_call: NA; j_call: TRBJ1-5; v_call: TRBV27; cdr3_nt: TGTGCCAGCAGTTTCGTGGATCAGCCCCAGCATTTT; cdr3_aa: CASSFVDQPQHF
clone_size: few; d_call: TRBD1; j_call: TRBJ1-1; v_call: TRBV11-3; cdr3_nt: TGTGCCAGCAGCTACACTGGGACAGGGATGAGCACTGAAGCTTTCTTT; cdr3_aa: CASSYTGTGMSTEAFF
clone_size: few; d_call: NA; j_call: TRBJ2-7; v_call: TRBV25-1; cdr3_nt: TGTGCCAGCAGTGTCGAAGGGGGATCCTACGAGCAGTACTTC; cdr3_aa: CASSVEGGSYEQYF
clone_size: NA; d_call: TRBD2; j_call: TRBJ2-3; v_call: TRBV11-3; cdr3_nt: TGTGCCAGCAGCTTACAAAGCGGGAGGGCCCTGGATACGCAGTATTTT; cdr3_aa: CASSLQSGRALDTQYF
clone_size: NA; d_call: TRBD1; j_call: TRBJ1-2; v_call: TRBV14; cdr3_nt: TGTGCCAGCAGCCAACACCTAGACAGGGCTGGTGGTGGCTACACCTTC; cdr3_aa: CASSQHLDRAGGGYTF
clone_size: NA; d_call: TRBD1; j_call: TRBJ1-6; v_call: TRBV5-1; cdr3_nt: TGCGCCAGCAGCTCGGGACAGCCTCTTTCACCCCTCCACTTT; cdr3_aa: CASSSGQPLSPLHF
clone_size: NA; d_call: TRBD1; j_call: TRBJ1-1; v_call: TRBV11-3; cdr3_nt: TGTGCCAGCAGCTACACCGGGACAGGGAGGGACACTGAAGCTTTCTTT; cdr3_aa: CASSYTGTGRDTEAFF
clone_size: NA; d_call: TRBD2; j_call: TRBJ2-1; v_call: TRBV5-8; cdr3_nt: TGTGCCAGCAGCTTGGCGCCTAGCGGGAGTTTGGGTTGGCAGTTCTTC; cdr3_aa: CASSLAPSGSLGWQFF
clone_size: NA; d_call: NA; j_call: TRBJ1-2; v_call: TRBV11-3; cdr3_nt: TGTGCCAGCACCCAAGGTAGACCAACTAACTATGGCTACACCTTC; cdr3_aa: CASTQGRPTNYGYTF
clone_size: NA; d_call: TRBD2; j_call: TRBJ2-2; v_call: TRBV11-2; cdr3_nt: TGTGCCAGCAGCTCGGGACTAGCGCATGGGGAGCTGTTTTTT; cdr3_aa: CASSSGLAHGELFF
clone_size: NA; d_call: TRBD2; j_call: TRBJ2-3; v_call: TRBV3-1/TRBV3-2; cdr3_nt: TGTGCCAGCAGCCAAGGTTCGGCGGGAGGGGTGTCAGATACGCAGTATTTT; cdr3_aa: CASSQGSAGGVSDTQYF
clone_size: NA; d_call: NA; j_call: TRBJ1-6; v_call: TRBV11-2; cdr3_nt: TGTGCCAGCAGCTTAGCCCCGGGTATAGATTCACCCCTCCACTTT; cdr3_aa: CASSLAPGIDSPLHF
clone_size: once; d_call: NA; j_call: TRBJ2-2; v_call: TRBV6-5; cdr3_nt: TGTGCCAGCAGTAGCAACGCGGCCGGGGAGCTGTTTTTT; cdr3_aa: CASSSNAAGELFF
clone_size: NA; d_call: NA; j_call: TRBJ1-2; v_call: TRBV4-1; cdr3_nt: TGCGCCAGCAGCCAAGATTGCCAGGTAGGTGGCTACACCTTC; cdr3_aa: CASSQDCQVGGYTF
clone_size: NA; d_call: TRBD2; j_call: TRBJ2-1; v_call: TRBV10-2; cdr3_nt: TGCGCCAGCAGACCGGGAGGGTACAATGAGCAGTTCTTC; cdr3_aa: CASRPGGYNEQFF